This is a list of T cell receptor beta chains from one sample in a study of Ad26.COV2.S vaccination and SARS-CoV-2 variants. TCRdb's table, derived via immunoSEQ multiplex PCR, lists solely in-frame clones and lacks some. The repertoire includes over 300,000 clones, roughly 85% of them detected once, and approximately 7% sits in the top ten. The material sequenced was peripheral blood, taken in a trial of Ad26.COV2.S vaccine versus placebo. The receptors come from a person aged 18 to 65 who received the Ad26.COV2.S COVID-19 vaccine or a placebo. Both conserved end residues are part of each CDR3. A D gene is named only where the DNA matches it firmly. Clone size is given for some rows only: seen once, a few or many times, or a class if the clone is expanded.

clone_size d_call cdr3_length j_call v_call cdr3_nt cdr3_aa
few TRBD2 14 TRBJ2-2 TRBV5-4 TGTGCCAGCCAGGCCCGGGGGGGCACCGGGGAGCTGTTTTTT CASQARGGTGELFF
once NA 13 TRBJ2-1 TRBV28 TGTGCCAGCAGCATGCTGGAATACAATGAGCAGTTCTTC CASSMLEYNEQFF
NA TRBD2 15 TRBJ2-7 TRBV7-2 TGTGCCAGCAGCCCGACCGGGACTAGAGGTTACGAGCAGTACTTC CASSPTGTRGYEQYF
NA NA 15 TRBJ2-3 TRBV12-1 TGTGCCAGCAGCTTTGCGGGACACAGCACAGATACGCAGTATTTT CASSFAGHSTDTQYF
NA TRBD2 16 TRBJ2-1 TRBV4-2 TGTGCCAGCAGCCGCATGGGACTAGCGGGGGGGAGGGAGCAGTTCTTC CASSRMGLAGGREQFF
NA TRBD2 14 TRBJ2-7 TRBV7-9 TGTGCCAGCAGTCCCGGGACTAGCTCCTACGAGCAGTACTTC CASSPGTSSYEQYF
NA TRBD1 15 TRBJ1-2 TRBV6-2/TRBV6-3 TGTGCCAGCAGTAACCCACAGGGGAAAGGGCGCGGCTACACCTTC CASSNPQGKGRGYTF
NA TRBD1 15 TRBJ1-2 TRBV5-4 TGTGCCAGCAGCCGTGGGGGACAGGCCATCTATGGCTACACCTTC CASSRGGQAIYGYTF
many NA 16 TRBJ1-2 TRBV11-2 TGTGCCAGCAGCTCCTGGAGTAGGCCGTCCGGATTGGGCTACACCTTC CASSSWSRPSGLGYTF
NA NA 13 TRBJ1-2 TRBV18 TGTGCCAGCTCACCCGGGACGGATTATGGCTACACCTTC CASSPGTDYGYTF
NA TRBD2 15 TRBJ2-1 TRBV29-1 TGCAGCGTGAGGGGACTAGCGGCTTCCTACAATGAGCAGTTCTTC CSVRGLAASYNEQFF
NA NA 11 TRBJ2-7 TRBV5-4 TGTGCCAGCAGCTCGACCTACGAGCAGTACTTC CASSSTYEQYF
NA NA 16 TRBJ1-1 TRBV5-6 TGTGCCAGCAGCCCTCAATCACCTAGGGGGTTAACTGAAGCTTTCTTT CASSPQSPRGLTEAFF
NA NA 14 TRBJ2-7 TRBV10-3 TGTGCCATCAGTGGGACTTCTTGGGGGAACGAGCAGTACTTC CAISGTSWGNEQYF
NA TRBD1 13 TRBJ1-1 TRBV7-9 TGTGCCAGCAGCTCAACAGGGGAGGGAGTCGCTTTCTTT CASSSTGEGVAFF
NA TRBD2 16 TRBJ2-7 TRBV6-2/TRBV6-3 TGTGCCAGCAGTCCCCGGTGGCTAGCGGCCTCCTACGAGCAGTACTTC CASSPRWLAASYEQYF
NA TRBD1 13 TRBJ1-1 TRBV5-4 TGTGCCAGCAGCTACAGGGGGGGAACTGAAGCTTTCTTT CASSYRGGTEAFF
NA NA 12 TRBJ1-2 TRBV6-1 TGTGCCAGCAGTGAACCGACCTATGGCTACACCTTC CASSEPTYGYTF
NA NA 14 TRBJ2-3 TRBV10-2 TGCGCCAGCAGTTGGGCAGGTAGCACAGATACGCAGTATTTT CASSWAGSTDTQYF
NA NA 15 TRBJ2-7 TRBV27 TGTGCCACCGATGTCGCACGTGATTTCCCTAGGGAGCAGTACTTC CATDVARDFPREQYF
once NA 14 TRBJ1-6 TRBV6-2/TRBV6-3 TGTGCCAGCAGTTTCAGGGCGCCAAATTCACCCCTCCACTTT CASSFRAPNSPLHF
once NA 14 TRBJ1-1 TRBV15 TGTGCCACCAGTCCGACAGGCCCGGGCACTGAAGCTTTCTTT CATSPTGPGTEAFF
NA NA 16 TRBJ2-1 TRBV18 TGTGCCAGCTCACCAGCAGTGACTTGGGACTACAATGAGCAGTTCTTC CASSPAVTWDYNEQFF